One and the same sample provided the 5 T cell receptor beta chains below, sequenced in a study of T cells after posttransplantation cyclophosphamide. Generated by immunoSEQ multiplex PCR, the TCRdb table keeps only in-frame clones and is missing some. The repertoire includes tens of thousands of clones, roughly 73% of them detected once, and roughly 7.4% sits in the top ten. Busulfan-fludarabine conditioning, marrow transplant, and cyclophosphamide on days +3 and +4 were administered. Specimen: CD4+ T cells sorted from blood, collected 1,700 to 2,000 days after a stem cell transplant with posttransplant cyclophosphamide. The receptors were gathered from a female patient aged 35-55 years who received an allogeneic stem cell transplant from a related donor, was CMV-positive, and had no GVHD. Some T cells may be provided by the graft donor.

This rearrangement joins TRBV28 to TRBJ2-7; the match to TRBD1 covers 8 bases. This CDR3 has 14 amino acids. Germline V gene lookup returns CDR1 MDHEN and CDR2 SYDVKM. J lost 6 bases, V lost 6 bases, and 10 bases had no gene match. The CDR3, as DNA: TGTGCCAGCAGGAGAGACTTGACAGGGGTCGAGCAGTACTTC. Translated: CASRRDLTGVEQYF.

This chain uses TRBV4-2 with TRBJ2-3, with D perhaps matching TRBD1 (5 bases). Deletions cut 1 base from V and 8 bases from J, with 16 bases between. Germline-derived CDR1 and CDR2 are LGHNA and YNFKEQ. This CDR3 region has 15 residues. The CDR3 spells CASSQADSDRGTQYF. The CDR3 DNA follows: TGTGCCAGCAGCCAAGCCGATTCCGACAGAGGTACGCAGTATTTT.

The chain employs TRBV7-2 and TRBJ2-3; D remains unclear. V was clipped by 4 bases and J by 4 bases, with 9 bases between them. The CDR3 totals 13 residues. Germline values: CDR1 SGHTA, CDR2 FQGNSA. The CDR3 DNA sequence: TGTGCCAGCAGCTCCCAGATTCCAGATACGCAGTATTTT. Translation: CASSSQIPDTQYF.

The J gene is TRBJ2-2, the V gene TRBV18; D is undetermined. The V gene lost 5 bases and the J gene lost 2 bases, with 6 bases spanning the gap. The CDR3 is 13 amino acids. Per the germline V gene, CDR1 is KGHSH and CDR2 is LQKENI. CDR3 bases: TGTGCCAGCTCAACTAAAAACACCGGGGAGCTGTTTTTT. Amino acids: CASSTKNTGELFF.

The chain has TRBV18 and TRBJ2-7; D perhaps matches TRBD2 (6 bases). V was shortened by 1 base and J by 4 bases, with 11 bases between the two germline ends. Germline V gene data show CDR1 as KGHSH and CDR2 as LQKENI. The CDR3 runs to 14 residues. CDR3 DNA: TGTGCCAGCTCACCACGGGCTAGCGAGTACGAGCAGTACTTC. Its translation is CASSPRASEYEQYF.